This entry lists 28 T cell receptor beta chains sequenced from one sample in a study of blood T cell repertoires in COVID-19. Clones were read by immunoSEQ multiplex PCR, and TCRdb kept only the in-frame ones, dropping some. The sample comprises 150,000 to 200,000 clones, roughly 78% of which are singletons, and about 6.5% rests with the top ten. Sequencing input: peripheral blood. The source of these receptors is a man in his 70s with active or convalescent COVID-19.

The V and J genes are TRBV3-1 (or the pseudogene TRBV3-2) and TRBJ1-1, with D perhaps matching TRBD1 (6 bases). CDR1 is LGHDT and CDR2 is YNNKEL in the germline V gene (reference sequence). The CDR3 length is 14 residues. The germline V and J ends were trimmed by 4 bases and 2 bases, with 11 bases remaining between them. The CDR3 DNA reads as TGTGCCAGCAGCCCTTGGGGGCAAAACACTGAAGCTTTCTTT. Protein: CASSPWGQNTEAFF.

The chain joins TRBV28 to TRBJ1-1; 7 bases align to TRBD1. CDR1 is MDHEN and CDR2 is SYDVKM in the germline V gene. CDR3 length: 16 amino acids. V lost 6 bases to trimming and J lost 8 bases; unmatched junction nucleotides: 18. CDR3 DNA: TGTGCCAGCAGCCCATCAAGTGCGACAGGGTCCCGAGAAGCTTTCTTT. It specifies CASSPSSATGSREAFF.

Here the CDR3 reads CASSLAGGGPGYTF. CDR3 nucleotide sequence: TGTGCCAGCAGCTTAGCGGGGGGGGGCCCTGGCTACACCTTC. J is TRBJ1-2 and V is TRBV7-6; D perhaps matches TRBD1 (6 bases). Between the trimmed V and J ends, which lost 0 bases and 7 bases, there was a span of 12 bases. Looked up from germline, CDR1 is SGHVS and CDR2 is FNYEAQ. The CDR3 is 14 amino acids.

As DNA, the CDR3 is TGCGCCAGCAGCCCCCCTGACAGGGTAACCGGGGAGCTGTTTTTT. Residues: CASSPPDRVTGELFF. V usage is TRBV4-1 and J usage is TRBJ2-2; TRBD1 aligns across 7 bases. Per germline, CDR1 MGHRA and CDR2 YSYEKL. V dropped 4 bases and J dropped 5; count of bases not matched to a gene: 7. The CDR3 length is 15 residues.

This chain joins TRBV5-1 and TRBJ2-5; D is undetermined. The CDR3 is 14 residues long. Germline lookup yields CDR1 SGHRS and CDR2 YFSETQ. V lost 0 bases, J lost 3 bases, and 9 bases lay in between. CDR3 nucleotides: TGCGCCAGCAGCTTGGGGGCAGCAGAAGAGACCCAGTACTTC. Protein sequence: CASSLGAAEETQYF.

Worth noting for this clone: Different DNA sequences within this sample yield the same CDR3. The chain joins TRBV5-1 to TRBJ1-1, with a weak D call TRBD1 (6 bases). CDR1 and CDR2 from the germline V gene are SGHRS and YFSETQ. The germline V and J ends were trimmed by 0 bases and 3 bases, with 9 bases remaining between them. The CDR3 has 14 residues. CDR3 nucleotides: TGCGCCAGCAGCTTGGAAGGGGGAGACACTGAAGCTTTCTTT. It codes for CASSLEGGDTEAFF. The variable domain in full, completed from reference TRBV5-1 and TRBJ1-1, reads KAGVTQTPRYLIKTRGQQVTLSCSPISGHRSVSWYQQTPGQGLQFLFEYFSETQRNKGNFPGRFSGRQFSNSRSEMNVSTLELGDSALYLCASSLEGGDTEAFFGQGTRLTVV.

The chain carries TRBV12-3 or TRBV12-4 and TRBJ1-1, with D perhaps matching TRBD1 (5 bases). This CDR3 contains 13 residues. The V end was cut by 3 bases, the J end by 11 bases, with 16 bases between. This chain's CDR3 is CASSLGRVHEAFF. The CDR3 DNA reads TGTGCCAGCAGTTTGGGCAGGGTACATGAGGCTTTCTTT.

This clone was seen a handful of times. The chain links TRBV5-1 to TRBJ2-1; 10 bases agree with TRBD2. V dropped 0 bases and J dropped 4; count of bases not matched to a gene: 10. The CDR3 is made up of 18 amino acids. Germline V gives CDR1 SGHRS, CDR2 YFSETQ. This CDR3 reads CASSLEGVLAGVYNEQFF. The CDR3 DNA reads as TGCGCCAGCAGCTTGGAAGGGGTCCTAGCGGGAGTTTACAATGAGCAGTTCTTC. The variable domain in full, with the rest retrieved from reference TRBV5-1 and TRBJ2-1, is KAGVTQTPRYLIKTRGQQVTLSCSPISGHRSVSWYQQTPGQGLQFLFEYFSETQRNKGNFPGRFSGRQFSNSRSEMNVSTLELGDSALYLCASSLEGVLAGVYNEQFFGPGTRLTVL.

The rearrangement joins TRBV3-1 (or the pseudogene TRBV3-2) to TRBJ1-1; weak D call: TRBD1 (5 bases). CDR1 and CDR2 (germline): LGHDT, YNNKEL (reference sequence). CDR3 length: 14 residues. Deletions cut 2 bases from V and 5 bases from J, with 12 bases between. The CDR3 loop is CASSQLDSRTEAFF. The CDR3 nucleotides are TGTGCCAGCAGCCAACTCGACAGTCGGACTGAAGCTTTCTTT.

This clone has ten or more counts. The chain is built from TRBV5-8 and TRBJ2-3, with 10 positions matching TRBD2. CDR1 and CDR2 (germline): SGHTS, YDEGEE. V lost 1 base, J lost 4 bases, and 6 bases stayed unmatched. CDR3 size: 16 residues. The CDR3 spells CASSLRRLAGADTQYF. Here the CDR3 DNA reads TGTGCCAGCAGCTTGAGGCGTCTAGCGGGGGCAGATACGCAGTATTTT.

The chain employs TRBV28 and TRBJ1-2, with TRBD1 matching over 7 bases. CDR1 is MDHEN, CDR2 SYDVKM, per germline. V was pared by 7 bases and J by 3 bases, with 11 bases of the junction left unmatched. This CDR3 contains 15 residues. The CDR3 region is CASTLDVQGDYGYTF. The CDR3 region has the DNA TGTGCCAGCACCCTCGACGTTCAGGGGGACTATGGCTACACCTTC.

V usage is TRBV5-1 and J usage is TRBJ1-1; 9 bases match TRBD1. The germline gives CDR1 SGHRS, CDR2 YFSETQ. V lost 3 bases, J lost 5 bases, and 14 bases stayed unmatched. The CDR3 totals 17 residues. The CDR3 here is CASSSAGTGREVTEAFF. Written as DNA, the CDR3 is TGCGCCAGCAGCTCCGCCGGGACAGGGAGGGAGGTTACTGAAGCTTTCTTT.

The gene calls are TRBV9 and TRBJ2-7; no definite D call. The CDR3 loop spans 13 amino acids. The germline V gene has CDR1 SGDLS and CDR2 YYNGEE. The V end was cut by 3 bases, the J end by 0 bases, with 7 bases between. The CDR3 region has the DNA TGTGCCAGCAGCGGCCGGTCCTCCTACGAGCAGTACTTC. It codes for CASSGRSSYEQYF. The full variable domain, its missing parts supplied by reference TRBV9 and TRBJ2-7, is DSGVTQTPKHLITATGQRVTLRCSPRSGDLSVYWYQQSLDQGLQFLIQYYNGEERAKGNILERFSAQQFPDLHSELNLSSLELGDSALYFCASSGRSSYEQYFGPGTRLTVT.

This clone was counted once. The rearrangement links TRBV4-1 to TRBJ2-1, with 10 bases that match TRBD1. After removal of 0 bases from V and 6 bases from J, the junction contained 11 bases not matched to a gene. Germline CDR1 is MGHRA and CDR2 is YSYEKL. This CDR3 comprises 18 residues. The CDR3 nucleotides read TGCGCCAGCAGCCAAGAGTGGGGACAGGGGAATTTAGGCAATGAGCAGTTCTTC. Encoded protein: CASSQEWGQGNLGNEQFF.

The gene calls are TRBV18 and TRBJ2-7; 8 bases match TRBD1. With 3 bases clipped from V and 3 bases from J, the junction kept 7 bases outside the gene matches. Germline V gene data show CDR1 as KGHSH and CDR2 as LQKENI. The CDR3 sequence is 15 residues long. The chain's CDR3 is CASSPRTGFDYEQYF. CDR3 in DNA: TGTGCCAGCTCACCCCGGACAGGGTTTGACTACGAGCAGTACTTC.

The CDR3 DNA reads TGTGCCAGCAGTGGAACAGGAAGGTCCTATGGCTACACCTTC. Its protein product is CASSGTGRSYGYTF. This chain connects TRBV2 to TRBJ1-2; a weak D match, TRBD1 (5 bases). The germline CDR1 and CDR2 sequences are SNHLY and FYNNEI. Trimming stripped 4 bases from V and 4 bases from J, with 13 bases between. This CDR3 has 14 amino acids.

The V and J genes are TRBV19 and TRBJ1-2; 7 bases align to TRBD1. Trimming at V came to 8 bases and at J to 2 bases, leaving 8 bases not matched to a gene. The CDR3 runs 14 residues. CDR1 and CDR2 (germline): LNHDA, SQIVND (reference sequence). This CDR3 reads CASADRQGNYGYTF. The CDR3 nucleotides are TGTGCCAGTGCCGATAGACAGGGAAACTATGGCTACACCTTC. The variable domain in full, completed from reference TRBV19 and TRBJ1-2, reads DGGITQSPKYLFRKEGQNVTLSCEQNLNHDAMYWYRQDPGQGLRLIYYSQIVNDFQKGDIAEGYSVSREKKESFPLTVTSAQKNPTAFYLCASADRQGNYGYTFGSGTRLTVV.

This clone has just a few counts. This chain uses TRBV5-4 with TRBJ2-1; 9 bases map to TRBD1. After removal of 4 bases from V and 2 bases from J, the junction contained 7 bases not matched to a gene. Looked up from germline, CDR1 is SGHNT and CDR2 is YYREEE (reference sequence). The CDR3 totals 16 residues. Here the CDR3 DNA reads TGTGCCAGCAGCCGGACCGGGACAGGGACCTACAATGAGCAGTTCTTC. Protein product: CASSRTGTGTYNEQFF.

About this clone itself: Other DNA sequences of this sample code for an identical CDR3. This chain joins TRBV7-9 and TRBJ2-7; D is possibly TRBD1 (6 bases). V was trimmed by 4 bases and J by 0 bases, leaving 7 bases between them. The CDR3 loop spans 13 amino acids. Germline V CDR1 and CDR2: SEHNR, FQNEAQ (reference sequence). The CDR3 reads CASSSDSSYEQYF. CDR3 nucleotides: TGTGCCAGCAGCTCGGACAGCTCCTACGAGCAGTACTTC.

This clone was seen a single time. The V and J genes are TRBV7-9 and TRBJ2-5; D gene ambiguous. The CDR3 has 12 amino acids. Germline V CDR1 and CDR2: SEHNR, FQNEAQ (reference sequence). With 8 bases removed from V and 5 bases from J, the gap between germline ends came to 12 bases. CDR3 protein: CASGRELETQYF. CDR3 sequence (DNA): TGTGCCAGCGGGCGCGAGCTGGAGACCCAGTACTTC. The whole variable domain, remainder taken from reference TRBV7-9 and TRBJ2-5, is DTGVSQNPRHKITKRGQNVTFRCDPISEHNRLYWYRQTLGQGPEFLTYFQNEAQLEKSRLLSDRFSAERPKGSFSTLEIQRTEQGDSAMYLCASGRELETQYFGPGTRLLVL.

The chain links TRBV5-5 to TRBJ1-2; no reliable D call. Germline lookup yields CDR1 SGHKS and CDR2 YYEKEE (reference sequence). The CDR3 runs to 19 residues. Trimming left V 2 bases short and J 4 bases short, with 27 bases between. CDR3 region: CASSFLLSGRRSSLYGYTF. For the CDR3, the DNA is TGTGCCAGCAGCTTTCTTCTCTCGGGCAGGAGGAGTTCCCTCTATGGCTACACCTTC.

This sequence joins TRBV5-1 and TRBJ1-6, with 7 bases lining up with TRBD1. With V trimmed by 2 bases and J by 8 bases, 10 bases remained unmatched. The germline gives CDR1 SGHRS, CDR2 YFSETQ. CDR3 length: 16 amino acids. The CDR3 DNA reads TGCGCCAGCAGCTTACTAGGGACAGTAGCAGATTCACCCCTCCACTTT. As protein: CASSLLGTVADSPLHF.

This chain joins TRBV7-6 and TRBJ2-5, with 7 bases matching TRBD1. Germline V gene lookup returns CDR1 SGHVS and CDR2 FNYEAQ. Unmatched junction bases numbered 3, after V lost 3 bases and J lost 2 bases. The CDR3 has 14 amino acids. CDR3 bases: TGTGCCAGCAGCTTTGGGACAGTGCAAGAGACCCAGTACTTC. Translated: CASSFGTVQETQYF.

This sequence joins TRBV5-1 and TRBJ1-1; D might be TRBD1 (6 bases). Germline V gives CDR1 SGHRS, CDR2 YFSETQ. The CDR3 loop spans 15 amino acids. V was trimmed by 4 bases and J by 0 bases, leaving 13 bases between them. Written as DNA, the CDR3 is TGCGCCAGCAGCCTCGGGACAACCATGAACACTGAAGCTTTCTTT. Translation: CASSLGTTMNTEAFF.

This chain links TRBV11-3 with TRBJ2-7; the D gene is possibly TRBD2 (5 bases). The CDR3 length is 13 residues. Germline values: CDR1 SGHNT, CDR2 YENEEA. Trimming removed 1 base at V and 12 bases at J, with 16 bases between. The CDR3, as DNA: TGTGCCAGCAGCTTAGGCGTTTCCGGACTTCGGTACTTC. Protein: CASSLGVSGLRYF.

The CDR3 coding sequence is TGTGCCAGCTCACCTCGGACAGTTGCTGCTAACACTGAAGCTTTCTTT. It is translated as CASSPRTVAANTEAFF. The chain has TRBV18 and TRBJ1-1; tentatively, D is TRBD1 (6 bases). The V end lost 3 bases, the J end lost 2 bases, and 16 bases lay between the germline ends. Germline-derived CDR1 and CDR2 are KGHSH and LQKENI. The CDR3 consists of 16 residues.

This chain links TRBV28 with TRBJ1-2; D remains unclear. There are 14 residues in the CDR3. Germline CDR1 reads MDHEN; CDR2 reads SYDVKM. The V and J ends lost 2 bases and 2 bases respectively, with 9 bases between them. The CDR3 protein is CASSLGEMNYGYTF. The CDR3 DNA reads as TGTGCCAGCAGTTTAGGGGAGATGAACTATGGCTACACCTTC.

V is TRBV7-2 and J is TRBJ1-1; perhaps TRBD1 as D (6 bases). CDR1 and CDR2 (germline): SGHTA, FQGNSA. V was cut by 5 bases and J by 0 bases, with 16 bases left in between. The CDR3 has 16 residues. The CDR3 DNA sequence: TGTGCCAGCAGCCCCCAGACAGGCCCAATGAACACTGAAGCTTTCTTT. Encoded protein: CASSPQTGPMNTEAFF.